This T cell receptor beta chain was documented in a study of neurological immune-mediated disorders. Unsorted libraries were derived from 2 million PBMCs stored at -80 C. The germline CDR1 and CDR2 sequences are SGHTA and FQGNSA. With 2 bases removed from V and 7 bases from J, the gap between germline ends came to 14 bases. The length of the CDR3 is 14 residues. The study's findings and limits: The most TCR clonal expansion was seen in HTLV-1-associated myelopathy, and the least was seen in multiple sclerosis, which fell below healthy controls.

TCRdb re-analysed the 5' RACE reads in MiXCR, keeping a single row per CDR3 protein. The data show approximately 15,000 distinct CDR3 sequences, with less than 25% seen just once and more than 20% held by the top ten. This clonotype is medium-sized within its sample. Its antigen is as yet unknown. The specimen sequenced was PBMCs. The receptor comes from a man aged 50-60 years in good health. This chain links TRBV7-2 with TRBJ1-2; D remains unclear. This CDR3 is CASSLRGLASGYTF. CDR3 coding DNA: TGTGCCAGCAGCTTACGAGGGCTCGCGTCTGGCTACACCTTC.